This TCR beta chain was found in a study of cytomegalovirus exposure and HLA in healthy donors (dated by TCRdb to the late 2010s). With respect to the entire study: In an earlier analysis of some 610 of the donors, 250 to 300 Gb of sequence data and approximately 100 million unique TCR beta sequences from about 190 million T cells were reported. Around 330 gigabases of sequencing data and around 80 million unique TCR sequences made up an early release that covered over 550 HLA-typed donors. Of the roughly 400 genotyped donors, 65% to 90% were placed in the genetic ancestry cluster associated with self-reported Caucasian donors. The study aimed to test whether signatures of past pathogen exposure could be identified by cataloging public T cell receptors. The study profiled the T cell repertoires of more than 500 subjects by immunosequencing and related them to cytomegalovirus serostatus. Along with the 666-subject first cohort, a separate validation cohort of 120 different subjects was used. To predict cytomegalovirus infection status, the study combined high-throughput TCR immunosequencing, statistical association of individual TCRs with disease status, and machine learning. To study patterns of TCR occurrence, a later analysis re-analyzed previously published TCR beta repertoires from 650 to 750 donors and added high-resolution HLA genotyping. Rather than using new phenotypic data, the later analysis identified candidate immune exposures from TCR beta sequences and from how often those sequences occurred across donors. To decide whether each TCR beta V gene segment behaved as functional or pseudogenic, an earlier analysis of some 580 of the donors relied on high-throughput TCR beta sequencing. Alongside the repertoire data, information on donor age, sex, ethnicity and CMV serostatus was compiled. In a later genetic analysis, genome-wide SNP genotypes for about 55% of the roughly 700 donors were used, and that subset was treated as a discovery cohort. Every repertoire in the discovery cohort had been generated on one and the same sequencing platform. HLA typing included class I and class II loci at four-digit resolution. The number of typed donors differed by locus: roughly 629-630 for A, B, C, DRB1 and DQB1; 522 for DQA1; around 610 for DPA1; and roughly 490 for DPB1. Because of strong linkage in the cohort, roughly five DR-DQ haplotypes were treated as single units for association and clustering. Among about 360 genotyped donors of the cohort, an average of around 240,000 unique TCR beta nucleotide sequences were sequenced per donor, around 20% of them non-productive. Broader findings and caveats from the paper: Most TCR sequences were observed very rarely across donors, whereas some public TCRs were present in many individuals. According to the authors, the approach could potentially be generalized to other disease states and immunological phenotypes. In a later analysis, TCR association rates were found to vary across HLA loci, with the most associated TCRs seen for DRB1 alleles and the fewest for HLA-C alleles. The cohort was sequenced for TCR beta chains only, and without alpha or paired-chain data the features that could be detected were limited. An earlier analysis of approximately 530 of the donors showed that most TCR beta V segments appeared in productive rearrangements either about 87% or about 30% of the time, which broadly matched IMGT annotations. V-gene and J-gene trimming of TCR beta chains was associated with a missense DCLRE1C variant in a later genetic analysis, and the association was replicated in an independent cohort. Compared with equally common non-associated chains, HLA-associated TCR beta chains in a later analysis were more clonally expanded and had lower generation probabilities. At a false discovery rate of 0.05, a later analysis linked approximately 18,000 TCR beta sequences to specific HLA alleles. A later analysis reported that several top co-occurrence clusters appeared linked to parvovirus B19, influenza, CMV and Epstein-Barr virus. Immune exposure information for the cohort was limited to CMV serostatus. The earlier analysis of about 600 of the donors excluded roughly 16 rarely observed V segments, including chromosome 9 orphons, because counts were too low. Linkage disequilibrium might explain the correlated functional status among segregating V segments, but an unknown experimental factor could not be excluded. A later analysis found that most CMV-associated TCR beta chains appeared HLA-restricted, with HLA associations seemingly driven largely by CMV exposure. According to a later genetic analysis, donors in an Asian-associated ancestry cluster had fewer N-insertions in productive TCRs than the approximately 700-donor mean. In the study, about 150 TCR beta chains were listed as associated with cytomegalovirus. Because HLA typing was missing for some donors at each locus, association tests included only the typed subset. Sequencing depth was assumed to be roughly uniform across donors in the presence/absence analyses, though that assumption may not hold. Strong co-occurrence of HLA alleles, especially DR and DQ, made assigning TCR associations to individual alleles difficult. Some IMGT-functional V segments, including TRBV6-2 and TRBV6-3, could not be told apart with the 87-base-pair reads, so those segments were excluded. A few of the identified cytomegalovirus-associated TCR beta chains were confirmed in vitro to be specific for cytomegalovirus antigens. A cluster of highly shared sequence variants was judged likely to represent a technical artifact of the sequencing pipeline. The classifier was reported to diagnose cytomegalovirus status with high specificity and sensitivity in both the original and validation cohorts. A further reported finding was that TCR beta sequences accurately predicted the HLA-A and HLA-B alleles for most subjects in the first cohort.

CDR1 and CDR2, per the germline V gene, are SGHVS and FNYEAQ. V is reduced by 2 bases and J by 1 base, leaving a spacing of 5 bases between them. Taken from cysteine to phenylalanine, the CDR3 has 13 residues. The CDR3 DNA has 39 bases and is translated from base 1. Library preparation employed the immunoSEQ multiplex PCR assay. For the multiplex PCR, a mixture combining 60 forward primers for TCR Vbeta segments and 13 reverse primers for TCR Jbeta segments was used. The CDR3 region of rearranged TCR beta genes was amplified from genomic DNA by a multiplex PCR assay. On the Illumina HiSeq System, the amplified TCR beta libraries were sequenced as 87-base-pair reads. The paper's data handling went like this. A later analysis tallied roughly 78 million unique TCR beta chains across the approximately 670 repertoires, and around 10 million of those chains were shared by two or more donors. A nearest-neighbor algorithm error-corrected the raw reads and collapsed the reads into unique sequences, merging closely related sequences to remove PCR and sequencing errors. CDR3 sequences were aligned to IMGT reference sequences to assign V, D and J gene segments. For a sequence to be retained, a match of at least six nucleotides was required to both a V gene segment and a J gene segment. A rearrangement was called productive if the CDR3 had no stop codons and remained in frame with V and J, and every other rearrangement was called non-productive. CDR3 was defined according to IMGT convention as the region running from the second conserved V-encoded cysteine to the conserved J-encoded phenylalanine. In an earlier analysis of more than 550 of the donors, sequences lacking an unambiguous match to a single V gene segment were excluded. An earlier analysis of a few hundred of the donors called V segments functional above 56.7% productive rearrangements and segregating when the between-donor standard deviation exceeded 5%. A statistical classification framework was built to diagnose cytomegalovirus status from the catalog of TCR beta chain sequences. A later analysis assigned V and J genes by comparing TCR nucleotide sequences with IMGT/GENE-DB human TR gene sequences. Using the TCRdist pipeline, a later analysis assigned CDR3 sequences along with most-parsimonious VDJ recombination scenarios. A later analysis defined each TCR beta chain by its CDR3 amino acid sequence plus V-gene family, and excluded reads lacking a unique V-gene family. A later analysis removed over 500 highly shared, low-generation-probability nucleotide sequences to deal with suspected cross-contamination and a sequencing artifact. For each public chain, a later analysis derived a clonal expansion index from normalized ranks of inferred template counts within each repertoire. Generation probabilities in a later analysis came from a VDJ recombination model fitted to out-of-frame rearrangements, and those results were checked against IGoR. In a later analysis, hypergeometric tests were used to score TCR-TCR, TCR-HLA and TCR-CMV co-occurrence, with a repertoire-size bias correction applied to TCR pairs. False discovery rates were estimated in a later analysis by permuting HLA or CMV assignments 20 times. In a later analysis, co-occurring TCRs were grouped with DBSCAN, and TCRdist sequence similarity was added when clustering was performed within HLA-allele-positive subsets. For co-occurrence clustering, repertoires with fewer than 30,000 or more than 120,000 public chains were excluded, along with a handful of repertoires with anomalous nucleotide sharing. TCRdb took this table from immuneACCESS and kept in-frame rearrangements with V and J called. Such tables lack part of the clones; where checked against another copy, unresolved V genes explain under half of the gap, and the rest is unexplained. For V, J and clone size, that table is used; D and trimming come from the DNA. This sample gives approximately 220,000 clones in total; roughly 75% of them show up just once. The ten biggest clones cover under 2% of the sample.

In total, fewer than 750 healthy bone marrow donors made up the cohort. At the time of sampling, all cohort members were nominally healthy, though unrecorded immune exposures were likely present. The donor was CMV seronegative and was included in the group of a few hundred seronegative cohort members. Every donor gave a peripheral blood sample, and the peripheral blood mononuclear cells from that sample were used for TCR beta sequencing. Genomic DNA was extracted from the blood cell samples with the Qiagen DNeasy Blood Extraction Kit. A remark on this clone: Its antigen remains unidentified. No base quality values were provided; no much bigger clone lies one nucleotide off. The same CDR3 is also encoded by other DNA sequences in this sample.

This TCR came from a woman younger than 45 in good health and CMV-seronegative. The sequencing input was PBMCs. The rearrangement joined TRBV7-6 to TRBJ1-1; the D gene lacks a confident call. Read as DNA, the sequence is TGTGCCAGCAGCTTAAACACGAACACTGAAGCTTTCTTT. The translation is CASSLNTNTEAFF.